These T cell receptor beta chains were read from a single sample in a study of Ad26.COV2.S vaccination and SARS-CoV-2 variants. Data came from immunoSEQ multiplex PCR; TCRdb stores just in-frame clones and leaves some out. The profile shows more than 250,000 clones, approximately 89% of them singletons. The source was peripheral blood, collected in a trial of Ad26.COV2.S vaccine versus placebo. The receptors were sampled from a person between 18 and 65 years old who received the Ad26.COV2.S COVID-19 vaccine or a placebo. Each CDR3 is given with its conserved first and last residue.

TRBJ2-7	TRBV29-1	CSVAPRTGGYEQYF
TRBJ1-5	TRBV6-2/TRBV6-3	CASSRPGQFAPQHF
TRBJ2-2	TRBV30	CAWSVQLNTGELFF
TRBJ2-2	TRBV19	CASSGGGFWELFF
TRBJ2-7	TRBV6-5	CASSYAGGSSYEQYF
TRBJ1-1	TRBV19	CASSGVAEAFF
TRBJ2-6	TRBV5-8	CASSLGGSGANVLTF
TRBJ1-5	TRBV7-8	CASSSGTGKGNQPQHF
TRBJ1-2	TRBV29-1	CSVSTGNYGYTF
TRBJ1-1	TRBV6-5	CASSYGGSYTEAFF
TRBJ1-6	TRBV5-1	CASSAGQERSPLHF
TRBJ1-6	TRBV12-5	CASGQDSNSPLHF
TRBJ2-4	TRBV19	CASSTMGRLEAKNIQYF
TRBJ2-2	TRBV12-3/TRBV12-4	CASNTNTGELFF
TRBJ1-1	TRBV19	CASSPQQGADEAFF
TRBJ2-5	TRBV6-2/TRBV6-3	CASSKGQGVSETQYF
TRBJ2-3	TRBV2	CASSEALRGATDTQYF
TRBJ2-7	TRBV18	CASSSGLAGAYEQYF
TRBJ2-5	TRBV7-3	CASSLNAGRQETQYF
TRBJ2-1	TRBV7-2	CASSSQLAGRDNEQFF
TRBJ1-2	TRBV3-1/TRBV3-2	CASSLGQGYGYTF
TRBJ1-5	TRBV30	CAWSVSRGSNQPQHF
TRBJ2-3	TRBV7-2	CASSLYLAGGPDTQYF
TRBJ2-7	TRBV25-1	CASSEPPTYEQYF
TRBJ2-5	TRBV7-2	CASSLAYGQGAEETQYF
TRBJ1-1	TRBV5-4	CASSPSRGASEAFF
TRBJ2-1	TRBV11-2	CASSLGGEQFF
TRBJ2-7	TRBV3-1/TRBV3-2	CASSPRTPSYEQYF
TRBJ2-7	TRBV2	CASRGQSYEQYF
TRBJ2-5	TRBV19	CASSDSGRASETQYF
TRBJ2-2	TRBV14	CASSQDWRAWTNTGELFF
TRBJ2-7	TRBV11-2	CASSLGTADYEQYF
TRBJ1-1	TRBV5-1	CASSLVGGENTEAFF
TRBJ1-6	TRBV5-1	CASSLPSGNSPLHF
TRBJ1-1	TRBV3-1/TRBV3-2	CASSSSGGAEAFF
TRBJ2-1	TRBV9	CASRGSGSSYNEQFF
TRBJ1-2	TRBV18	CASSPDWVRGYTF
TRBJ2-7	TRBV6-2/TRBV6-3	CASSYSAYEQYF
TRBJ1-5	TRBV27	CASGISGQPQHF
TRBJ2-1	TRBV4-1	CASSQVDMGFSYNEQFF
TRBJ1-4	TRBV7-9	CASSLFVAGNEKLFF
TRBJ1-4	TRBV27	CASSFLGQGEMGEKLFF
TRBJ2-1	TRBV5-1	CASSLTGQGLYEQFF
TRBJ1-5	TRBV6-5	CASRTGAGQPQHF
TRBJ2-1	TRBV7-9	CASSLARDGLYDEQFF
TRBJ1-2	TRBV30	CAWSVRYGYTF
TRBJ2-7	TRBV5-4	CASSSSGTGTREQYF
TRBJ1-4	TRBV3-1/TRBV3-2	CASSQRGLGEKLFF
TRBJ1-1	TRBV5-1	CASSYGGMNTEAFF
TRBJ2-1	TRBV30	CAWGGLGNNEQFF
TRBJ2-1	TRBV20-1	CSASAPIGDQFF
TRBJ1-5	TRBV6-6	CASSYTGTGVHQPQHF
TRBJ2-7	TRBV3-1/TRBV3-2	CASSSNGWTSYEQYF
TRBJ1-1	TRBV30	CAWSVRVTEAFF
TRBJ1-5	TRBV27	CASSFHDGTGVNQPQHF
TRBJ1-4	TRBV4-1	CASSQARGLGEKLFF